Detailed here is one TCR beta chain. Its matching antigen is unknown. The CDR3 is 17 residues long. CDR1 and CDR2 from the germline V gene are SGDLS and YYNGEE. Trimming cost V 3 bases and J 3 bases; bases outside gene matches: 12. Profiled with immunoSEQ multiplex PCR; TCRdb holds only in-frame clones, not every one. This sample has under 120,000 clones; 90% to 95% occur once, and the top ten carry under 2.5%. The sample comes from a study of T cell responses to AZD1222 COVID-19 vaccine. Study-wide results and caveats: The repertoires were collected only after the peak T cell response. Unmutated regions of variants are reportedly targeted by nearly half of spike-specific TCRs. Most donors were white British and more were female, and clonal diversity was possibly underestimated.

The chain recombines TRBV9 with TRBJ2-3; the match to TRBD2 covers 8 bases. The sample was peripheral blood, taken on day 0 of AZD1222 vaccination. This sequence was found in an adult in good health. The CDR3 coding sequence is TGTGCCAGCAGCGCGAAATTGGGACTAGGGGAAACAGATACGCAGTATTTT. Protein: CASSAKLGLGETDTQYF.